These T cell receptor beta chains were read from a single sample in a study of hypomethylating agent response in myelodysplastic syndrome. Sequencing was performed with immunoSEQ multiplex PCR; in TCRdb, only in-frame clones are kept and a portion is missing. The sample consists of 4,700 or so clones, 80% to 90% of them appearing once. The sample in question was bone marrow, obtained before or after starting hypomethylating agent treatment for myelodysplastic syndrome (not recorded which). The receptors here all came from a human donor with myelodysplastic syndrome. The CDR3 runs from the conserved cysteine through the conserved F or W. Fields, in order: V gene, D gene, J gene, clone size, CDR3 DNA, CDR3 protein. A D gene is named only where the DNA matches it firmly. The size of a clone is reported for some rows only, either as once, few or many, or as a class for expanded clones.

V gene: TRBV5-1
D gene: .
J gene: TRBJ1-1
clone size: .
CDR3 DNA: TGCGCCAGCAGCTTGCCTTCCATTTTGAACACTGAAGCTTTCTTT
CDR3 protein: CASSLPSILNTEAFF

V gene: TRBV4-3
D gene: .
J gene: TRBJ1-2
clone size: .
CDR3 DNA: TGCGCCAGCAGCCAAGGAGCGGCAGGGTCAAACTATGGCTACACCTTC
CDR3 protein: CASSQGAAGSNYGYTF

V gene: TRBV6-6
D gene: TRBD2
J gene: TRBJ2-3
clone size: .
CDR3 DNA: TGTGCCAGCAGGCCCGTAGCGGGGGCTAGCACAGATACGCAGTATTTT
CDR3 protein: CASRPVAGASTDTQYF

V gene: TRBV9
D gene: .
J gene: TRBJ1-3
clone size: .
CDR3 DNA: TGTGCCAGCAGCGAGGGGCAGGGGAGCGAAAACACCATATATTTT
CDR3 protein: CASSEGQGSENTIYF

V gene: TRBV27
D gene: .
J gene: TRBJ1-1
clone size: .
CDR3 DNA: TGTGCCAGCAGTTTCGGTGCACCGCACACTGAAGCTTTCTTT
CDR3 protein: CASSFGAPHTEAFF

V gene: TRBV19
D gene: .
J gene: TRBJ1-1
clone size: .
CDR3 DNA: TGTGCCAGTAGTTTTTCCGGGGACACTGAAGCTTTCTTT
CDR3 protein: CASSFSGDTEAFF

V gene: TRBV9
D gene: .
J gene: TRBJ1-4
clone size: .
CDR3 DNA: TGTGCCAGCAGGGGGGACGAGGTTGGAGAAAAACTGTTTTTT
CDR3 protein: CASRGDEVGEKLFF

V gene: TRBV27
D gene: .
J gene: TRBJ1-6
clone size: .
CDR3 DNA: TGTGCCAGCAGTTTATCGGGGTCCCTGCCCCTCCACTTT
CDR3 protein: CASSLSGSLPLHF

V gene: TRBV5-4
D gene: .
J gene: TRBJ2-7
clone size: .
CDR3 DNA: TGTGCCAGCAGCTTGGGCCCAATTGTAGCCTACGAGCAGTACTTC
CDR3 protein: CASSLGPIVAYEQYF

V gene: TRBV2
D gene: .
J gene: TRBJ2-7
clone size: .
CDR3 DNA: TGTGCCAGCAGTGAAGGGGGACAAGCCTACGAGCAGTACTTC
CDR3 protein: CASSEGGQAYEQYF

V gene: TRBV9
D gene: .
J gene: TRBJ2-3
clone size: .
CDR3 DNA: TGTGCCAGCAGCGTAGCTGGGACTAGCACAGATACGCAGTATTTT
CDR3 protein: CASSVAGTSTDTQYF

V gene: TRBV28
D gene: .
J gene: TRBJ1-1
clone size: .
CDR3 DNA: TGTGCCAGCATGGAGGACGACACTGAAGCTTTCTTT
CDR3 protein: CASMEDDTEAFF

V gene: TRBV4-3
D gene: .
J gene: TRBJ1-4
clone size: once
CDR3 DNA: TGCGCCAGCAGCCAAGCGCAGGGACCGACTAATGAAAAACTGTTTTTT
CDR3 protein: CASSQAQGPTNEKLFF

V gene: TRBV27
D gene: .
J gene: TRBJ2-1
clone size: .
CDR3 DNA: TGTGCCAGCAGTCTTCTGCCCCTTTACAATGAGCAGTTCTTC
CDR3 protein: CASSLLPLYNEQFF

V gene: TRBV29-1
D gene: .
J gene: TRBJ2-1
clone size: .
CDR3 DNA: TGCAGCGTTGAACAGGTTGTAACCTACAATGAGCAGTTCTTC
CDR3 protein: CSVEQVVTYNEQFF

V gene: TRBV5-1
D gene: .
J gene: TRBJ2-1
clone size: .
CDR3 DNA: TGCGCCAGCAGCATGGGGGGTGGGAATGAGCAGTTCTTC
CDR3 protein: CASSMGGGNEQFF

V gene: TRBV5-1
D gene: TRBD1
J gene: TRBJ1-6
clone size: .
CDR3 DNA: TGCGCCAGCAGCTTGGAGGGGACAGGAGGCAATTCACCCCTCCACTTT
CDR3 protein: CASSLEGTGGNSPLHF

V gene: TRBV12-5
D gene: TRBD1
J gene: TRBJ1-5
clone size: .
CDR3 DNA: TGTGCTAGTGCCGTGGGACAGGGCATGGATCAGCCCCAGCATTTT
CDR3 protein: CASAVGQGMDQPQHF

V gene: TRBV11-2
D gene: TRBD1
J gene: TRBJ2-2
clone size: .
CDR3 DNA: TGTGCCAGCAGCTTAGGTACAGGGGTGGCCACCGGGGAGCTGTTTTTT
CDR3 protein: CASSLGTGVATGELFF

V gene: TRBV28
D gene: TRBD1
J gene: TRBJ1-2
clone size: .
CDR3 DNA: TGTGCCAGCAGTTTTTTTGGGTTGGGACAGGGGTTTGCTAACTATGGCTACACCTTC
CDR3 protein: CASSFFGLGQGFANYGYTF

V gene: TRBV28
D gene: .
J gene: TRBJ1-2
clone size: .
CDR3 DNA: TGTGCCAGCAGTTTAATAGGACTAGATACCTATGGCTACACCTTC
CDR3 protein: CASSLIGLDTYGYTF

V gene: TRBV19
D gene: .
J gene: TRBJ1-6
clone size: .
CDR3 DNA: TGTGCCAGTAGTCGGCAGGGTAGTTCACCCCTCCACTTT
CDR3 protein: CASSRQGSSPLHF

V gene: TRBV11-3
D gene: .
J gene: TRBJ2-2
clone size: .
CDR3 DNA: TGTGCCAGCAGCTTAACAGGGAACACCGGGGAGCTGTTTTTT
CDR3 protein: CASSLTGNTGELFF

V gene: TRBV2
D gene: .
J gene: TRBJ2-5
clone size: .
CDR3 DNA: TGTGCCAGCAAGGAGGGGATAGAATGGGAGACCCAGTACTTC
CDR3 protein: CASKEGIEWETQYF

V gene: TRBV21-1
D gene: .
J gene: TRBJ2-7
clone size: .
CDR3 DNA: TGTGCCAGCAGCAAAGATCGGTCCCGACAGGGACAATCCCCCTACGAGCAGTACTTC
CDR3 protein: CASSKDRSRQGQSPYEQYF

V gene: TRBV29-1
D gene: TRBD1
J gene: TRBJ1-2
clone size: .
CDR3 DNA: TGCAGCGCCTTCGAACCGGGACAGGGGTTCAATGGCTACACCTTC
CDR3 protein: CSAFEPGQGFNGYTF

V gene: TRBV6-6
D gene: .
J gene: TRBJ1-6
clone size: .
CDR3 DNA: TGTGCCAGTCAACCCAGCACGGGATCACCCCTCCACTTT
CDR3 protein: CASQPSTGSPLHF